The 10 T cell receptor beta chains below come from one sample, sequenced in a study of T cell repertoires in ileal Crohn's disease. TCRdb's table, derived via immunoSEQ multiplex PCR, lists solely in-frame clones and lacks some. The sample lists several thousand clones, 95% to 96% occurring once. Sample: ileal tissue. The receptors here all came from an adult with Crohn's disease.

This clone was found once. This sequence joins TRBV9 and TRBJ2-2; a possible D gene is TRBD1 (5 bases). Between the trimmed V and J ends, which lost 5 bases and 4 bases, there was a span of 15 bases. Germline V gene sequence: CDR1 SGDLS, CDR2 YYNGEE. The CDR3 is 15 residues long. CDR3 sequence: CASRKGSGPTGELFF. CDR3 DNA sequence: TGTGCCAGCAGAAAAGGGTCAGGGCCCACCGGGGAGCTGTTTTTT. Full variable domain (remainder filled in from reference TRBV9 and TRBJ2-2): DSGVTQTPKHLITATGQRVTLRCSPRSGDLSVYWYQQSLDQGLQFLIQYYNGEERAKGNILERFSAQQFPDLHSELNLSSLELGDSALYFCASRKGSGPTGELFFGEGSRLTVL.

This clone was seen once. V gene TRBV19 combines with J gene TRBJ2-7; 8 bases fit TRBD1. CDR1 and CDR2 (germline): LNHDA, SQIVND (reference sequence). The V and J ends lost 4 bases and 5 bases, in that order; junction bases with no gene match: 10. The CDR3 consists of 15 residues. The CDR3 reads CASSTTRTGPHEQYF. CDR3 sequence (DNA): TGTGCCAGTAGTACAACCCGGACAGGGCCCCACGAGCAGTACTTC.

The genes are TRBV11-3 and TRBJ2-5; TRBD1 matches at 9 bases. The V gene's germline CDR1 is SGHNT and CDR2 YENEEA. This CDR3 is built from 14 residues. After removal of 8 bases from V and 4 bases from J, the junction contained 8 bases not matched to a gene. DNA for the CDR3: TGTGCCAGCGCAAAACAGGGGGCGGGAGAGACCCAGTACTTC. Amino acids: CASAKQGAGETQYF.

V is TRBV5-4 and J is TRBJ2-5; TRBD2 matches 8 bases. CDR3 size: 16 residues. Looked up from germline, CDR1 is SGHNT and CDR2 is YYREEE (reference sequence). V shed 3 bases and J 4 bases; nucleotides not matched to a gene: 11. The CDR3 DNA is TGTGCCAGCAGCTCACTTGAGCGGGGGAGAGCAGAGACCCAGTACTTC. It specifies CASSSLERGRAETQYF.

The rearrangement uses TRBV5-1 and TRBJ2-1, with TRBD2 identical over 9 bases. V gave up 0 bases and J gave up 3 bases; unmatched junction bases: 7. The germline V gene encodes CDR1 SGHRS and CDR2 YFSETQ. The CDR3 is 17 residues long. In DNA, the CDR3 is TGCGCCAGCAGCTTGGCCCCTGGGCGGGGGGGCTACAATGAGCAGTTCTTC. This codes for CASSLAPGRGGYNEQFF.

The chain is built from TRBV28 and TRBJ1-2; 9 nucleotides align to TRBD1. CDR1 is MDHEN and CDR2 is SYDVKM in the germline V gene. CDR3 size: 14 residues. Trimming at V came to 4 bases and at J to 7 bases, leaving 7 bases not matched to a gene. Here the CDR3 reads CASSSLQGAAGYTF. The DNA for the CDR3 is TGTGCCAGCAGTTCTTTACAGGGGGCGGCTGGCTACACCTTC.

The CDR3 is CASSSTGQKNSPLHF. The CDR3 DNA reads as TGTGCCAGCAGCTCGACGGGACAGAAAAATTCACCCCTCCACTTT. The chain uses TRBV5-6 and TRBJ1-6; TRBD1 agrees at 7 bases. This CDR3 comprises 15 residues. Germline assignment: CDR1 SGHDT and CDR2 YYEEEE. J was trimmed by 7 bases and V by 3 bases; bases with no gene match: 7.

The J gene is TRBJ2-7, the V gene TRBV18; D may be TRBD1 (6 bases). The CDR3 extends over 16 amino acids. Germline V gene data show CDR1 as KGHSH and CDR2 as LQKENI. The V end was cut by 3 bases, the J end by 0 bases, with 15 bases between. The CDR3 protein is CASSPGLGQPSYEQYF. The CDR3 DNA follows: TGTGCCAGCTCACCTGGCCTTGGACAGCCCTCCTACGAGCAGTACTTC.

CDR3: CASSLGTTYGYTF. The DNA for the CDR3 is TGTGCCAGCAGCTTAGGGACAACATATGGCTACACCTTC. V and J are TRBV5-4 and TRBJ1-2, with D possibly being TRBD1 (6 bases). V shed 2 bases and J shed 5 bases, with 10 bases lying between them. Germline CDR1 SGHNT, CDR2 YYREEE (reference sequence). The CDR3 sequence is 13 residues long. The full variable domain, rest sourced from reference TRBV5-4 and TRBJ1-2, is ETGVTQSPTHLIKTRGQQVTLRCSSQSGHNTVSWYQQALGQGPQFIFQYYREEENGRGNFPPRFSGLQFPNYSSELNVNALELDDSALYLCASSLGTTYGYTFGSGTRLTVV.

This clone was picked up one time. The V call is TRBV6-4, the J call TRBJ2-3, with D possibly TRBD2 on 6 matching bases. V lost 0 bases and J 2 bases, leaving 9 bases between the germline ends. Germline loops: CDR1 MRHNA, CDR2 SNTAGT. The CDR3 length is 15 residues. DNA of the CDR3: TGTGCCAGCAGTGACTCGGCGGGGCCCACAGATACGCAGTATTTT. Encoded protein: CASSDSAGPTDTQYF.